Sequencing of this TCR beta chain was carried out in a study of CD8 T cells in ankylosing spondylitis (dated by TCRdb to 2015 to 2018). Background for the entire study: The study profiled T cell receptor beta repertoires in healthy donors and ankylosing spondylitis patients to find disease-linked TCR variants. The whole study cohort included 108 healthy donors and around 24 ankylosing spondylitis patients. Peripheral blood samples were taken, and synovial fluid was additionally collected from ankylosing spondylitis patients. The investigation overall reported the following: Some TCR beta motif variants had previously been reported in synovial fluid and blood of reactive arthritis patients, which suggested common disease-initiation mechanisms. The disease-linked clones had a CD8+ phenotype and were found at relatively low frequencies in peripheral blood. The disease-linked clones were reported as significantly enriched in matched synovial fluid samples from ankylosing spondylitis patients. A TCR beta motif of 7 or 8 highly homologous amino acid variants appeared characteristic of blood from ankylosing spondylitis patients.

The CDR3, from cysteine to phenylalanine, totals 15 residues. Only the CDR3 part of the read is kept: 45 bases, read in frame from the first base. Taken from the germline V gene, the CDR1 and CDR2 loops are SGHRS and YFSETQ. V loses 1 base of germline sequence and J loses 6 bases, and the interval between the two ends is 17 bases. Sequenced on an Illumina HiSeq 2500. Quantitative 5'-RACE with molecular barcodes was the method used to prepare the TCR beta libraries. Concerning the study's data processing: Disease-linked TCR variants were identified with a new computational method built on a probabilistic model of VDJ rearrangement. The public reads were reprocessed in TCRdb via fastp at Q25 and MiXCR, keeping in-frame beta chains. CDR3 protein sequences are deduplicated, and each keeps its most common genes and DNA. The V and J calls here are based on TCRdb, not the publication. The sample contains approximately 150,000 distinct CDR3 sequences, over 15% of them found a single time. Roughly a third of the sample is in the top ten clones.

Of note for this clonotype: This clone's antigen is unknown. Base quality data are lacking; no much larger clone is found one base away.

The origin of this receptor is a male donor with ankylosing spondylitis. Source material: blood, either unsorted or a sorted T cell fraction (not recorded which). The V and J segments used are TRBV5-1 and TRBJ2-7, with TRBD2 as a weak D call on 6 bases. The CDR3 region reads CASSLYPGLSGEQYF. In nucleotides, the sequence is TGCGCCAGCAGCTTGTACCCGGGACTTTCAGGCGAGCAGTACTTC.